This T cell receptor (beta chain) was identified during a study of T cell repertoires in cytomegalovirus infection. About the research overall: Public TCR beta signature analysis indicated the presence of both CMV infection and matching HLA type. Study-level points and caveats: Clonotypes of TCR beta that were HLA-C-restricted and CMV-specific dominated the ex vivo response. Cumulative frequency (of public TCR beta family members) identified carriers of CMV plus the relevant HLA.

This CDR3 contains 16 residues. Germline assignment: CDR1 SGHDN and CDR2 FVKESK. For this clonotype: Its antigen is unknown. A much larger clone lies one base from this, so it may be a read error.

TCRdb re-analysed the reads in MiXCR, keeping a single row per CDR3 protein. The data contain 490,000 or so distinct CDR3 sequences, over 9% of them singletons. Sample: PBMCs. The V and J genes are TRBV14 and TRBJ2-4; D uncertain. This receptor was identified in a human donor in good health (CMV status not recorded). Some clones in this sample may be carry-over from other donors' samples. In nucleotides, the CDR3 is TGTGCCAGCAGCCCTCAAGGACGTCCAAGTTCTCACATTCAGCACTTC. This sequence encodes CASSPQGRPSSHIQHF.